This T cell receptor beta chain was sequenced during a study of human T cells and chemical hapten exposure. Separate cDNA molecules received unique molecular identifiers, which the library attached to them. As originally analysed: The median was about 96,000 TCRs per sample, ranging roughly 20,000 to 690,600. One entry per CDR3 protein results from TCRdb running MiXCR on the RACE reads. The V and J calls and clone size are TCRdb's, not the authors'. Of approximately 41,000 distinct CDR3 sequences listed, 6.5% to 8% were seen once; the top ten hold 1% to 1.5%. Germline V gene lookup returns CDR1 SQVTM and CDR2 ANQGSEA. There are 14 residues in the CDR3. Trimming shortened V by 1 base and J by 6 bases, and 15 bases separated the two germline ends. Time point described: pre-sensitization, week 0. Treatment denoted: therapeutic diphenylcyclopropenone sensitization with weekly scalp DPC.

The source of this sequence is a woman aged 50 to 65 with alopecia areata. Some clones in this sample may be carry-over from other donors' samples. The starting material was whole blood, obtained in connection with sensitization to the hapten diphenylcyclopropenone (DPC). The chain is built from TRBV29-1 and TRBJ1-2, with D perhaps TRBD1 (5 bases). In DNA, the CDR3 is TGCAGCGTTGAAGGATTAGAGGGGAGAAATGGCTACACCTTC. It specifies CSVEGLEGRNGYTF.